A single sample is the source of the 10 T cell receptor beta chains below, sequenced in a study of cytomegalovirus exposure and HLA in healthy donors. The PCR contained 60 Vbeta and 13 Jbeta primers. Assay: immunoSEQ multiplex PCR; the TCRdb copy retains only in-frame clones and omits some. The repertoire includes approximately 170,000 clones, roughly 72% of them detected once, and 1% sits in the top ten. Sequencing was performed on PBMCs. The receptor source for this set is a woman in her thirties or forties in good health and CMV-seronegative.

The V call is TRBV6-6, the J call TRBJ2-5; the D gene is possibly TRBD1 (6 bases). Trimming stripped 5 bases from V and 3 bases from J, with 13 bases between. Germline-derived CDR1 and CDR2 are MNHNY and SVGAGI (reference sequence). This CDR3 comprises 14 residues. Here the CDR3 DNA reads TGTGCCAGCAGTCTCAGGGGTCAGAAAGAGACCCAGTACTTC. Translated, it gives CASSLRGQKETQYF.

The chain carries TRBV30 and TRBJ1-1, with D possibly being TRBD1 (5 bases). V shed 0 bases and J shed 3 bases, with 17 bases lying between them. Germline-derived CDR1 and CDR2 are GTSNPN and SVGIG (reference sequence). There are 16 residues in the CDR3. The CDR3 here is CAWSVQAGYGYTEAFF. DNA of the CDR3: TGTGCCTGGAGTGTACAGGCAGGGTATGGTTACACTGAAGCTTTCTTT.

The rearrangement links TRBV27 to TRBJ2-3; 13 nucleotides align to TRBD2. Germline lookup yields CDR1 MNHEY and CDR2 SMNVEV (reference sequence). The CDR3 totals 15 residues. J gave up 8 bases and V 5 bases, and 7 bases lay outside the gene matches. CDR3: CASSAPGLAGTTQYF. CDR3 DNA sequence: TGTGCCAGCAGTGCACCGGGACTAGCGGGAACTACGCAGTATTTT.

The chain joins TRBV25-1 to TRBJ2-3; D remains unclear. CDR3 length: 12 residues. Germline CDR1 is MGHDK and CDR2 is SYGVNS. The V gene lost 10 bases and the J gene lost 3 bases, with 11 bases spanning the gap. CDR3 protein: CATLAATDTQYF. The CDR3 DNA reads TGTGCCACTCTCGCGGCGACAGATACGCAGTATTTT.

This sequence joins TRBV6-5 and TRBJ2-3, with D tentatively TRBD2 (5 bases). The V end lost 5 bases, the J end lost 6 bases, and 12 bases lay between the germline ends. The CDR3 consists of 13 residues. Germline V gene data show CDR1 as MNHEY and CDR2 as SVGAGI. CDR3 sequence: CASSQRGSDTQYF. The CDR3, as DNA: TGTGCCAGCAGTCAACGAGGGTCCGATACGCAGTATTTT.

The chain combines TRBV11-2 with TRBJ2-3; 12 bases fit TRBD2. Germline CDR1 reads SGHAT; CDR2 reads FQNNGV. The CDR3 is 15 amino acids. Trimming cost V 5 bases and J 5 bases; bases outside gene matches: 5. CDR3 protein: CASSPRLAGEDTQYF. CDR3 nucleotide sequence: TGTGCCAGCAGCCCCAGACTAGCGGGAGAAGATACGCAGTATTTT.

The chain employs TRBV7-9 and TRBJ2-5, with 9 bases matching TRBD1. CDR1 is SEHNR and CDR2 is FQNEAQ in the germline V gene (reference sequence). The CDR3 sequence is 16 residues long. The V gene end was trimmed by 4 bases and the J gene end by 2 bases; junction bases not matched to a gene: 8. CDR3 sequence reads: CASSSTRDRGQETQYF. In DNA, the CDR3 is TGTGCCAGCAGCTCGACCCGAGACAGGGGGCAAGAGACCCAGTACTTC.

The gene calls are TRBV2 and TRBJ1-1; D is possibly TRBD1 (6 bases). The CDR3 covers 14 residues. Germline V lookup: CDR1 SNHLY, CDR2 FYNNEI. V gave up 3 bases and J gave up 5 bases, with 13 bases separating them. The CDR3 here is CASSDEGGGTEAFF. The CDR3 DNA follows: TGTGCCAGCAGTGATGAGGGGGGGGGTACTGAAGCTTTCTTT.

The CDR3 region is CASSATLTGQPQHF. As DNA, the CDR3 is TGTGCCAGCTCAGCCACACTCACGGGGCAGCCCCAGCATTTT. This rearrangement joins TRBV18 to TRBJ1-5; unclear D gene. Germline V CDR1 and CDR2: KGHSH, LQKENI. The CDR3 is 14 amino acids. Trimming shortened V by 5 bases and J by 7 bases, and 15 bases separated the two germline ends.

This clone was seen a single time. V and J are TRBV7-9 and TRBJ2-7, with 7 bases fitting TRBD1. Per the germline V gene, CDR1 is SEHNR and CDR2 is FQNEAQ (reference sequence). Trimming at V came to 5 bases and at J to 3 bases, leaving 13 bases not matched to a gene. There are 16 residues in the CDR3. CDR3 sequence reads: CASSTTHRGPLYEQYF. For the CDR3, the DNA is TGTGCCAGCAGCACGACACACAGGGGCCCGCTCTACGAGCAGTACTTC.